This TCR beta chain originates from a study of PD-L1 blockade in urothelial cancer. Study summary: In terms of prior chemotherapy, patients had received 0 to 3 regimens. Treatment start was followed by blood analysis at 3 weeks (second dose) and again at 6 weeks.

This clone appeared a few times. Its antigen is currently unknown. General study points: It was durable-benefit patients whose tumor-associated blood clones expanded more at 3 weeks.

As to time point: peripheral blood 6 weeks after treatment start. CDR3 size: 13 residues. After removal of 1 base from V and 6 bases from J, the junction contained 0 bases not matched to a gene. Looked up from germline, CDR1 is SGHDN and CDR2 is FVKESK. Method: immunoSEQ multiplex PCR; TCRdb's copy keeps in-frame clones and lacks some. Among around 100,000 clones listed, 91% were seen once. This chain links TRBV14 with TRBJ2-1; 7 nucleotides agree with TRBD2. The source material was PBMCs, sampled around atezolizumab (anti-PD-L1) treatment. This sequence was found in a man aged 55 to 69 with urothelial cancer. CDR3 protein: CASSQVAGNEQFF. Written as DNA, the CDR3 is TGTGCCAGCAGCCAAGTAGCGGGCAATGAGCAGTTCTTC.